A selection of T cell receptor beta chains follows, all from one sample in a study of regulatory T cells in long-lasting Graves disease. A single record per CDR3 protein comes from TCRdb applying MiXCR to the multiplex PCR reads. This table holds 350,000 to 500,000 distinct CDR3 sequences, 14% found once. These data also formed part of another study, on T cells in Graves' hyperthyroidism and ophthalmopathy.

Here the sequenced sample was peripheral blood mononuclear cells (PBMCs), taken at new diagnosis, from a patient treated with antithyroid drugs. The receptors stem from a woman aged 45-60 years with Graves disease. Both conserved end residues are part of each CDR3. The D gene is left open where the match is weak. Expanded clones are given a class, and other clones once, few, many or no size at all.

many,TRBV6-1,.,TRBJ2-1,TGTGCCAGCAGTGACGGGAGAGTCTACAATGAGCAGTTCTTC,CASSDGRVYNEQFF
.,TRBV24-1,.,TRBJ1-1,TGTGCCACCAGTGATTTGCAAATCCCCTCAGGGGAAGATTTGAACACTGAAGCTTTCTTT,CATSDLQIPSGEDLNTEAFF
many,TRBV3-1,.,TRBJ1-2,TGTGCCAGCAGCCAAGTTTGGGGGGTGGACTATGGCTACACCTTC,CASSQVWGVDYGYTF
.,TRBV5-1,.,TRBJ2-5,TGCGCCAGCAGCTTGGGTCCGTCAGCACAAGAGACCCAGTACTTC,CASSLGPSAQETQYF
few,TRBV6-1,TRBD2,TRBJ2-7,TGTGCCAGCAGGTACTTTAGCGGGAAGTCCTACGAGCAGTACTTC,CASRYFSGKSYEQYF
many,TRBV7-8,.,TRBJ2-3,TGTGCCAGCAGCCAGCTTTTTAGGACGGACAGCACAGATACGCAGTATTTT,CASSQLFRTDSTDTQYF
many,TRBV27,.,TRBJ1-2,TGTGCCAGCAGTAGCAGGACGAGAAACTATGGCTACACCTTC,CASSSRTRNYGYTF
.,TRBV20-1,TRBD1,TRBJ2-7,TGCAGTGCCGAGGGACAGGGCGGCTACGAGCAGTACTTC,CSAEGQGGYEQYF
.,TRBV2,.,TRBJ2-1,TGTGCCAGCAGTTCCTGTCAGGGGGGGGGCAATGAGCAGTTCTTC,CASSSCQGGGNEQFF
many,TRBV13,.,TRBJ2-7,TGTGCCAGCAGCGAAGAACAGAGTTCGTCCTACGAGCAGTACTTC,CASSEEQSSSYEQYF
few,TRBV19,TRBD1,TRBJ2-5,TGTGCCAGTGGCCAGGGGGCCACGGGAGAGACCCAGTACTTC,CASGQGATGETQYF
many,TRBV5-1,.,TRBJ1-1,TGCGCCAGCAGCTTGGGATTTGATACTGAAGCTTTCTTT,CASSLGFDTEAFF
many,TRBV2,.,TRBJ1-5,TGTGCCAGCAGCAGGGACATCGTCCAGCCCCAGCATTTT,CASSRDIVQPQHF
many,TRBV7-6,TRBD2,TRBJ2-3,TGTGCCAGCAGCTTCGGGACTAGTGGTGATACGCAGTATTTT,CASSFGTSGDTQYF
few,TRBV5-4,TRBD2,TRBJ2-1,TGTGCCAGCAGCGGCGGGAGGATTTTCGATGAGCAGTTCTTC,CASSGGRIFDEQFF
.,TRBV5-4,.,TRBJ2-7,TGTGCCAGCAGCTGGGGGGCGGGCGCCGGCGAGCAGTACTTC,CASSWGAGAGEQYF
.,TRBV9,.,TRBJ2-1,TGTGCCAGCAGCGCAACTAGTAGTGCGGCCCATAAGCAGTTCTTC,CASSATSSAAHKQFF
many,TRBV2,TRBD2,TRBJ2-7,TGTGCCAGCAGAAACGGCCGAACGGGACTAGCGGGATGGGAGCAGTACTTC,CASRNGRTGLAGWEQYF
many,TRBV5-1,.,TRBJ2-3,TGCGCCAGCAGCTTGGGGGTCTCAGCCCGGACTAGCACAGATACGCAGTATTTT,CASSLGVSARTSTDTQYF
many,TRBV5-1,.,TRBJ2-7,TGCGCCAGCAGCTTGACACCGGAATCGGGGTACGAGCAGTACTTC,CASSLTPESGYEQYF
.,TRBV7-6,.,TRBJ1-1,TGTGCCAGCAGCTTAGGGGGAGGGATGAACACTGAAGCTTTCTTT,CASSLGGGMNTEAFF
many,TRBV29-1,TRBD1,TRBJ2-1,TGCAGCGTTACAGGGGTAGGCGAGCAGTTCTTC,CSVTGVGEQFF
few,TRBV19,.,TRBJ1-1,TGTGCCACCGGACCGTTGAACACTGAAGCTTTCTTT,CATGPLNTEAFF
few,TRBV20-1,.,TRBJ2-1,TGCAGTGCTAGAGATAGAACGCGAGAGCAGTTCTTC,CSARDRTREQFF
.,TRBV28,TRBD1,TRBJ1-2,TGTGCCAGCAGTTCCGGGACAGGGCGATTCTATGGCTACACCTTC,CASSSGTGRFYGYTF
many,TRBV12-3/TRBV12-4,.,TRBJ1-1,TGTGCCAGCAGCCTACAGCTGAACACTGAAGCTTTCTTT,CASSLQLNTEAFF
many,TRBV30,.,TRBJ1-1,TGTGCCTGGAGTGTACGGGGGGCAGGAGAAGCTTTCTTT,CAWSVRGAGEAFF
many,TRBV7-3,.,TRBJ1-1,TGTGCCAGCAGCGCGACAGCTAACACTGAAGCTTTCTTT,CASSATANTEAFF
few,TRBV5-1,.,TRBJ2-1,.,CASSVGGGSRNEQSF
few,TRBV5-8,.,TRBJ2-1,TGTGCCAGCAGCTTGGGTATACGGGATATATACAATGAGCAGTTCTTC,CASSLGIRDIYNEQFF
many,TRBV12-3/TRBV12-4,.,TRBJ2-2,TGTGCCAGCAGTTTAGTGGTCGCCCAGTACTCGACCGGGGAGCTGTTTTTT,CASSLVVAQYSTGELFF
many,TRBV6-1,.,TRBJ1-1,TGTGCCAGCAGCCGGGGGTACATGAACACTGAAGCTTTCTTT,CASSRGYMNTEAFF
many,TRBV2,TRBD1,TRBJ1-2,TGTGCCAGCAGTGGGACAGGTGATGGCTACACCTTC,CASSGTGDGYTF
.,TRBV7-9,TRBD2,TRBJ2-1,TGTGCCAGCAGAAATAGCGGGAGTACCAATGAGCAGTTCTTC,CASRNSGSTNEQFF
many,TRBV9,.,TRBJ1-1,TGTGCCAGCAGCGGCGGGTCCCACCTGAACACTGAAGCTTTCTTT,CASSGGSHLNTEAFF
many,TRBV12-5,.,TRBJ2-2,TGTGCTAGTGGTTTGGGCCTCAACACCGGGGAGCTGTTTTTT,CASGLGLNTGELFF
many,TRBV13,.,TRBJ2-7,TGTGCCAGCAGCCAACGACATACCTCCTACGAGCAGTACTTC,CASSQRHTSYEQYF
.,TRBV7-9,TRBD1,TRBJ2-5,TGTGCCAGCAGCCTGTTGCTCCAGGGGGCAGAGACCCAGTACTTC,CASSLLLQGAETQYF
once,TRBV29-1,TRBD2,TRBJ2-1,TGCAGCTCACGGGGGACTAGCGGGACTTACAATGAGCAGTTCTTC,CSSRGTSGTYNEQFF
few,TRBV30,TRBD2,TRBJ2-2,TGTGCCTGGAGTCACTGGGCGGGAGGGCCGTCCGGGGAGCTGTTTTTT,CAWSHWAGGPSGELFF
.,TRBV7-3,.,TRBJ1-1,TGTGCCAGCAGCTCCTCTCTACAGGGAGGCACTGAAGCTTTCTTT,CASSSSLQGGTEAFF
many,TRBV6-1,TRBD1,TRBJ1-1,TGTGCCAGCAGTACACTCGGGACAGGGGGCCGTGAAGCTTTCTTT,CASSTLGTGGREAFF
many,TRBV2,.,TRBJ1-4,TGTGCCAGCAGGGCGTTCGAAAAACTGTTTTTT,CASRAFEKLFF
.,TRBV5-1,TRBD2,TRBJ2-1,TGCGCCAGCAGCTTGGGGTTTGGCGGGAGTCGTGAGCAGTTCTTC,CASSLGFGGSREQFF
many,TRBV10-3,TRBD2,TRBJ2-1,TGTGCCATCAGCCCAGTCAAATCTAGCGGGAGGGGCTCCTACAATGAGCAGTTCTTC,CAISPVKSSGRGSYNEQFF
many,TRBV30,.,TRBJ2-1,TGTGCCTGGACTCCCGGGAGCTACAATGAGCAGTTCTTC,CAWTPGSYNEQFF
few,TRBV30,TRBD2,TRBJ2-7,TGTGCCTGGGGAAGCATACAGACTAGCGGGAGGCACGAGCAGTACTTC,CAWGSIQTSGRHEQYF
many,TRBV30,.,TRBJ1-1,TGTGCCTGGAGTGTACCCCTCTTGGTGAACACTGAAGCTTTCTTT,CAWSVPLLVNTEAFF